This T cell receptor (beta chain) is drawn from a study of blood T cell repertoires in COVID-19. Study-level information: The samples span acute and convalescent COVID-19 from the United States, Italy and Spain.

Germline V gene data show CDR1 as LGHDT and CDR2 as YNNKEL (reference sequence). There are 14 residues in the CDR3. The V end lost 0 bases, the J end lost 4 bases, and 9 bases lay between the germline ends. In the original workflow: Amplification from reference gene primers served as the basis for estimated nucleated cell counts. This table comes from immunoSEQ multiplex PCR, and its TCRdb copy is limited to in-frame clones, with some not included. The V and J calls and clone size come from that table; D and trimming were worked out from the DNA. The table shows approximately 70,000 clones, with 88% occurring only once.

The V and J genes are TRBV3-1 (or the pseudogene TRBV3-2) and TRBJ1-1; a weak D match, TRBD1 (5 bases). The TCR sequence derives from a woman aged 65 to 85 with acute or convalescent COVID-19. The sequencing sample was made of peripheral blood. The CDR3 nucleotides are TGTGCCAGCAGCCAAGATCTGGGGGGCACTGAAGCTTTCTTT. Translating it yields CASSQDLGGTEAFF.